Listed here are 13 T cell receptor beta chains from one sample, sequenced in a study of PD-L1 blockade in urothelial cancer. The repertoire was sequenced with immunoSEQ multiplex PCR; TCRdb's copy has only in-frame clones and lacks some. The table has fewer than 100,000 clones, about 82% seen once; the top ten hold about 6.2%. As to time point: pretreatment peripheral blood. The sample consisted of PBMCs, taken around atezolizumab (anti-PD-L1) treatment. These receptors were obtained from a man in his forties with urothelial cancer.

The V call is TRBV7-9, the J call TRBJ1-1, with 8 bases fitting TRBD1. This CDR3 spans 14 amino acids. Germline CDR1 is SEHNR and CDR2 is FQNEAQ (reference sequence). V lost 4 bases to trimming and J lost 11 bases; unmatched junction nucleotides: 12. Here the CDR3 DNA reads TGTGCCAGCAGCTCCCCGCAGGGGGCTGAGTTGGCTTTCTTT. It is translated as CASSSPQGAELAFF.

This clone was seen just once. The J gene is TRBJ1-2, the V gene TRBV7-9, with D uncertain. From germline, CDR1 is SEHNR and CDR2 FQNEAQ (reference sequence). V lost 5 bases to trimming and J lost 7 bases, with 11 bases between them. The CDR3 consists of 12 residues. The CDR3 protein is CASSPGLAGYTF. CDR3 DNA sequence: TGTGCCAGCAGCCCAGGTCTCGCTGGCTACACCTTC.

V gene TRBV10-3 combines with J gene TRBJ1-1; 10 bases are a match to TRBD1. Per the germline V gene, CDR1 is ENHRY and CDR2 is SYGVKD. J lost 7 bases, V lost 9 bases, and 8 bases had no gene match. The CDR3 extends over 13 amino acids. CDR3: CAIARDRGVEAFF. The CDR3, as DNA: TGTGCCATAGCCCGGGACAGGGGCGTTGAAGCTTTCTTT.

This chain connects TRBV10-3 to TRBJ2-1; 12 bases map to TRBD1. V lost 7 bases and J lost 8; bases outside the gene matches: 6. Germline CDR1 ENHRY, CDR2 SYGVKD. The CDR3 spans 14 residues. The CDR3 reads CAIMGQGAGDEQFF. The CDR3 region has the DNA TGTGCCATCATGGGACAGGGGGCAGGGGATGAGCAGTTCTTC.

The CDR3 sequence is CASRGTLNTEAFF. The DNA of the CDR3 is TGTGCCAGCAGAGGGACACTTAACACTGAAGCTTTCTTT. The chain joins TRBV19 to TRBJ1-1, with D possibly being TRBD1 (6 bases). The CDR3 covers 13 residues. In germline, CDR1 is LNHDA, CDR2 SQIVND (reference sequence). Trimming shortened V by 9 bases and J by 2 bases, and 13 bases separated the two germline ends.

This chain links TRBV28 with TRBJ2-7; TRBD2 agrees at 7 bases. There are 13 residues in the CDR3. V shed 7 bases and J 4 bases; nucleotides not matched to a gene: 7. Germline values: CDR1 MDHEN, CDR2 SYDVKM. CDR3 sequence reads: CASMKASGYEQYF. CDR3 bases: TGTGCCAGCATGAAGGCTAGCGGATACGAGCAGTACTTC.

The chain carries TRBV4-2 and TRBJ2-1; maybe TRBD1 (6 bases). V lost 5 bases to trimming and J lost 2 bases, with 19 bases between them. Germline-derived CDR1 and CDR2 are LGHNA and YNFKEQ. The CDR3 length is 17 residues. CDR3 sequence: CASSLGTWEIPYNEQFF. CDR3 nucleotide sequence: TGTGCCAGCAGCTTGGGGACATGGGAAATCCCCTACAATGAGCAGTTCTTC.

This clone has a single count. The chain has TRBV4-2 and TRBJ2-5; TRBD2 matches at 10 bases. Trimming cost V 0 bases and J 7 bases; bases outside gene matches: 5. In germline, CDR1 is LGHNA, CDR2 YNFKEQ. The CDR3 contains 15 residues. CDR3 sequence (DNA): TGTGCCAGCAGCCAAGAGGCTAGCGGGGGTGGGACCCAGTACTTC. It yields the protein CASSQEASGGGTQYF.

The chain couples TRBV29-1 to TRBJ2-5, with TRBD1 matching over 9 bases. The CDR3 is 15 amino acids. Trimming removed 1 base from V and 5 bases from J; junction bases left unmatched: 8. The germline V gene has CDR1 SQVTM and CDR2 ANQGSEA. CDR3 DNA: TGCAGCGTTGAAGGGCTGGACAGGGGACGGGAGACCCAGTACTTC. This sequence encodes CSVEGLDRGRETQYF.

The CDR3 protein is CASRLDIQPYEQYF. In DNA, the CDR3 is TGTGCCAGCAGATTAGACATCCAGCCCTACGAGCAGTACTTC. V usage is TRBV28 and J usage is TRBJ2-7; D gene unclear. Trimming cost V 6 bases and J 2 bases, with 14 bases left between them. CDR1 and CDR2 (germline): MDHEN, SYDVKM. CDR3 length equals 14 residues. Filled out from reference TRBV28 and TRBJ2-7, the complete variable domain reads DVKVTQSSRYLVKRTGEKVFLECVQDMDHENMFWYRQDPGLGLRLIYFSYDVKMKEKGDIPEGYSVSREKKERFSLILESASTNQTSMYLCASRLDIQPYEQYFGPGTRLTVT.

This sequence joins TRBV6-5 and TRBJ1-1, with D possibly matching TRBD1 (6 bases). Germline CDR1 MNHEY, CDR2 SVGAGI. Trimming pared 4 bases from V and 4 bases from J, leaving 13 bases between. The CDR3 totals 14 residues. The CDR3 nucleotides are TGTGCCAGCAGTTGGGCAGGGGTCAGCACTGAAGCTTTCTTT. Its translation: CASSWAGVSTEAFF.

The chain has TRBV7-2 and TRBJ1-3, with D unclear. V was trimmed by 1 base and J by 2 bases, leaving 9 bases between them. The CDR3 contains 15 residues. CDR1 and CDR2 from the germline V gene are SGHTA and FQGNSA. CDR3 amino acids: CASSLGGYAGNTIYF. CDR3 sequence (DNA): TGTGCCAGCAGCTTAGGAGGGTACGCTGGAAACACCATATATTTT.

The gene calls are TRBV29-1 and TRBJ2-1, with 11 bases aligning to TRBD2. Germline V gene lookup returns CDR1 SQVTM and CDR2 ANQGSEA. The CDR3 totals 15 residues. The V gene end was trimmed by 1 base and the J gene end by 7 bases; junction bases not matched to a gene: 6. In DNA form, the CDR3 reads TGCAGCGTTGAAGGTACTAGCGGGAGTATGAATGAGCAGTTCTTC. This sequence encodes CSVEGTSGSMNEQFF.